These 24 T cell receptor beta chains originate from one sample sequenced in a study of sequential checkpoint blockade in melanoma. Sample treatment: randomized to nivolumab then ipilimumab (arm A) or the reverse (arm B). Profiled with immunoSEQ multiplex PCR; TCRdb holds only in-frame clones, not every one. This sample yields 3,500 to 4,500 clones, of which 50% to 60% are seen a single time; roughly 72% belongs to the top ten. The starting material was CD8+ T cells sorted from blood (inferred from file names), obtained from a patient given nivolumab and ipilimumab in sequence. The receptors here all came from a human donor with melanoma.

This clone showed up just a few times. The chain employs TRBV5-1 and TRBJ1-1, with D possibly being TRBD1 (6 bases). V was trimmed by 0 bases and J by 3 bases, leaving 12 bases between them. Germline V lookup: CDR1 SGHRS, CDR2 YFSETQ. The CDR3 is 15 amino acids. In DNA form, the CDR3 reads TGCGCCAGCAGCTTGGGGGCGGGGGCAGACACTGAAGCTTTCTTT. This gives the protein CASSLGAGADTEAFF.

The chain joins TRBV27 to TRBJ2-5, with 7 nucleotides matching TRBD1. Germline values: CDR1 MNHEY, CDR2 SMNVEV (reference sequence). The CDR3 totals 13 residues. J was trimmed by 4 bases and V by 5 bases; bases with no gene match: 4. The CDR3 DNA reads TGTGCCAGCAGTATGACAGGGCTAGAGACCCAGTACTTC. This sequence encodes CASSMTGLETQYF.

The V gene is TRBV28, the J gene TRBJ2-2; D not certain. V dropped 9 bases and J dropped 1 base, with 24 bases sitting between them. Germline assignment: CDR1 MDHEN and CDR2 SYDVKM. This CDR3 region has 18 residues. CDR3 DNA: TGTGCCAGTAAAACCCCAAATATAGGAGCGATGAACACCGGGGAGCTGTTTTTT. Its protein product is CASKTPNIGAMNTGELFF.

V and J are TRBV11-2 and TRBJ2-7, with D perhaps TRBD2 (5 bases). Germline V gene sequence: CDR1 SGHAT, CDR2 FQNNGV. The CDR3 covers 13 residues. V lost 6 bases and J 0 bases, leaving 9 bases between the germline ends. The CDR3 region is CASRDGLSYEQYF. As DNA, the CDR3 is TGTGCCAGCAGGGACGGACTCTCCTACGAGCAGTACTTC.

This clone was detected a few times. Written as DNA, the CDR3 is TGTGCCAGCAGTGAAGTGACAGGGGGCCAAGAGACCCAGTACTTC. This gives the protein CASSEVTGGQETQYF. The rearrangement joins TRBV6-1 to TRBJ2-5; 9 bases are shared with TRBD1. V lost 1 base, J lost 1 base, and 1 base stayed unmatched. CDR1 MNHNS and CDR2 SASEGT come from the germline V gene. The CDR3 spans 15 residues.

This rearrangement joins TRBV7-3 to TRBJ2-7, with 8 bases aligning to TRBD2. Unmatched junction bases numbered 5, after V lost 2 bases and J lost 2 bases. The CDR3 consists of 15 residues. Germline V gene lookup returns CDR1 SGHTA and CDR2 FQGTGA. CDR3 protein: CASSLYTGGPYEQYF. Here the CDR3 DNA reads TGTGCCAGCAGCTTATACACGGGAGGGCCCTACGAGCAGTACTTC.

V and J are TRBV6-5 and TRBJ1-1; D may be TRBD1 (5 bases). This CDR3 has 14 residues. V was pared by 7 bases and J by 0 bases, with 12 bases between. CDR1 is MNHEY and CDR2 is SVGAGI in the germline V gene. CDR3 coding DNA: TGTGCCAGCACAAATGGGGGGATGAACACTGAAGCTTTCTTT. This encodes CASTNGGMNTEAFF.

The V call is TRBV6-6, the J call TRBJ1-6; TRBD1 matches 8 bases. V trimming: 7 bases; J trimming: 8 bases; junction bases outside the gene matches: 10. The CDR3 spans 15 residues. Germline lookup yields CDR1 MNHNY and CDR2 SVGAGI (reference sequence). The CDR3 DNA follows: TGTGCCAGCACCGACAGGGGAGATTGGGATTCACCCCTCCACTTT. The encoded protein is CASTDRGDWDSPLHF.

This chain connects TRBV7-9 to TRBJ1-2, with a tentative D call TRBD1 (5 bases). Germline values: CDR1 SEHNR, CDR2 FQNEAQ (reference sequence). The CDR3 has 14 amino acids. V gave up 4 bases and J gave up 5 bases, with 14 bases separating them. The CDR3 loop is CASSSGGDVYGYTF. CDR3 sequence (DNA): TGTGCCAGCAGCTCCGGGGGGGACGTGTATGGCTACACCTTC.

This clone occurred once. The V and J genes are TRBV5-1 and TRBJ2-7; 7 nucleotides match TRBD1. Trimming took 5 bases from V and 1 from J; bases not matched to a gene: 15. This CDR3 is built from 17 residues. CDR1 SGHRS and CDR2 YFSETQ come from the germline V gene. Written as DNA, the CDR3 is TGCGCCAGCAGTCCGCCTCGAGTAGGGACAGATTCCTACGAGCAGTACTTC. This codes for CASSPPRVGTDSYEQYF.

This clone was counted only a few times. The V call is TRBV28, the J call TRBJ1-5, with D tentatively TRBD1 (5 bases). This CDR3 has 14 amino acids. The germline V gene has CDR1 MDHEN and CDR2 SYDVKM. V was clipped by 6 bases and J by 6 bases, with 15 bases between them. The CDR3 DNA sequence: TGTGCCAGCAGGACTTGGGCGGGGGGTCAGCCCCAGCATTTT. This encodes CASRTWAGGQPQHF.

This clone was picked up a small number of times. The V and J genes are TRBV4-2 and TRBJ2-7; 11 bases map to TRBD1. Per germline, CDR1 LGHNA and CDR2 YNFKEQ. The CDR3 sequence is 15 residues long. V gave up 4 bases and J gave up 1 base; unmatched junction bases: 3. The CDR3 spells CASSPGTGGSYEQYF. The CDR3 DNA follows: TGTGCCAGCAGCCCGGGGACAGGGGGATCCTACGAGCAGTACTTC.

The gene calls are TRBV7-9 and TRBJ2-7, with TRBD2 identical over 14 bases. Germline CDR1 is SEHNR and CDR2 is FQNEAQ (reference sequence). Unmatched junction bases numbered 4, after V lost 4 bases and J lost 5 bases. This CDR3 spans 15 amino acids. The CDR3 sequence is CASSSGLAGVHEQYF. CDR3 coding DNA: TGTGCCAGCAGCTCGGGACTAGCGGGGGTCCACGAGCAGTACTTC.

The genes are TRBV4-1 and TRBJ1-4, with TRBD1 identical over 9 bases. After removal of 0 bases from V and 6 bases from J, the junction contained 14 bases not matched to a gene. The CDR3 length is 19 residues. CDR1 MGHRA and CDR2 YSYEKL come from the germline V gene. CDR3 loop: CASSQDYLQGAAVYEKLFF. The CDR3 nucleotides read TGCGCCAGCAGCCAAGATTACTTACAGGGGGCGGCAGTGTATGAAAAACTGTTTTTT.

This chain joins TRBV29-1 and TRBJ2-7; 7 bases match TRBD1. V lost 3 bases, J lost 2 bases, and 7 bases stayed unmatched. Germline CDR1 reads SQVTM; CDR2 reads ANQGSEA. The CDR3 length is 14 residues. The CDR3 DNA follows: TGCAGCGTTGAGGCACAGGGGACAACCTACGAGCAGTACTTC. Translated: CSVEAQGTTYEQYF.

This chain uses TRBV7-8 with TRBJ2-3; D possibly corresponds to TRBD1 (5 bases). Germline assignment: CDR1 SGHVS and CDR2 FQNEAQ. Deletions cut 5 bases from V and 2 bases from J, with 23 bases between. The CDR3 loop spans 18 amino acids. The chain's CDR3 is CASSPSPWGTTSTDTQYF. CDR3 nucleotides: TGTGCCAGCAGCCCCTCTCCATGGGGCACCACATCCACAGATACGCAGTATTTT.

This clone was seen once. CDR3 sequence: CASRLMGREQYF. DNA of the CDR3: TGTGCCAGCAGGCTGATGGGGCGCGAGCAGTACTTC. The chain couples TRBV6-5 to TRBJ2-7; D might be TRBD1 (5 bases). Trimming stripped 6 bases from V and 6 bases from J, with 12 bases between. This CDR3 is 12 amino acids long. The germline V gene has CDR1 MNHEY and CDR2 SVGAGI.

The chain has TRBV5-6 and TRBJ1-2, with D unclear. The CDR3 covers 16 residues. V dropped 1 base and J dropped 1 base, with 14 bases sitting between them. From germline, CDR1 is SGHDT and CDR2 YYEEEE. CDR3 amino acids: CASSLSWAEFNYGYTF. DNA for the CDR3: TGTGCCAGCAGCTTGTCCTGGGCCGAGTTTAACTATGGCTACACCTTC.

With regard to this clone: The likely explanation is a read error, given a far larger clone one base away. The gene calls are TRBV9 and TRBJ1-2; TRBD1 matches at 8 bases. The CDR3 is 13 residues long. Trimming took 4 bases from V and 8 from J; bases not matched to a gene: 7. Germline lookup yields CDR1 SGDLS and CDR2 YYNGEE. The DNA of the CDR3 is TGTGCCAGCAGCTTGGCAGGGGGCTGGGGCTACACCTTC. Translated, it gives CASSLAGGWGYTF. Drawing the rest from reference TRBV9 and TRBJ1-2, the complete variable domain is DSGVTQTPKHLITATGQRVTLRCSPRSGDLSVYWYQQSLDQGLQFLIQYYNGEERAKGNILERFSAQQFPDLHSELNLSSLELGDSALYFCASSLAGGWGYTFGSGTRLTVV.

The rearrangement uses TRBV28 and TRBJ2-7; 7 bases match TRBD2. Germline V gives CDR1 MDHEN, CDR2 SYDVKM. The CDR3 runs to 13 residues. Trimming took 7 bases from V and 8 from J; bases not matched to a gene: 11. CDR3 region: CASNPDLGGKQYF. In DNA form, the CDR3 reads TGTGCCAGCAACCCGGACCTGGGGGGGAAGCAGTACTTC.

The sample holds a few counts of this clone. The rearrangement uses TRBV7-9 and TRBJ2-1, with 12 positions matching TRBD2. This CDR3 contains 15 residues. The germline gives CDR1 SEHNR, CDR2 FQNEAQ (reference sequence). With V trimmed by 8 bases and J by 5 bases, 7 bases remained unmatched. This chain's CDR3 is CASQYLAGGDNEQFF. The CDR3 DNA sequence: TGTGCCAGCCAATACCTAGCGGGGGGGGACAATGAGCAGTTCTTC.

V and J are TRBV14 and TRBJ2-5; 8 bases are shared with TRBD1. J lost 5 bases, V lost 4 bases, and 9 bases had no gene match. The CDR3 length is 15 residues. The germline CDR1 and CDR2 sequences are SGHDN and FVKESK. The CDR3 region is CASSLGPTGVETQYF. The CDR3 coding sequence is TGTGCCAGCAGCCTGGGTCCGACAGGGGTCGAGACCCAGTACTTC.

This clone has just a few counts. V gene TRBV5-5 combines with J gene TRBJ1-5; D gene unclear. CDR3 length equals 15 residues. The germline CDR1 and CDR2 sequences are SGHKS and YYEKEE (reference sequence). The V gene lost 4 bases and the J gene lost 0 bases, with 11 bases spanning the gap. DNA of the CDR3: TGTGCCAGCAGCGACGACGGGGATAGCAATCAGCCCCAGCATTTT. Its protein is CASSDDGDSNQPQHF.

By sample share, this clone is medium-sized (0.01 to 0.1%). CDR3 amino acids: CASSQDLGGGWGNTIYF. The CDR3 DNA sequence: TGCGCCAGCAGCCAAGATTTGGGGGGAGGATGGGGAAACACCATATATTTT. The V call is TRBV4-3, the J call TRBJ1-3, with D possibly TRBD1 on 5 matching bases. The CDR3 loop spans 17 amino acids. Trimming stripped 0 bases from V and 4 bases from J, with 16 bases between. Germline lookup yields CDR1 LGHNA and CDR2 YSLEER.